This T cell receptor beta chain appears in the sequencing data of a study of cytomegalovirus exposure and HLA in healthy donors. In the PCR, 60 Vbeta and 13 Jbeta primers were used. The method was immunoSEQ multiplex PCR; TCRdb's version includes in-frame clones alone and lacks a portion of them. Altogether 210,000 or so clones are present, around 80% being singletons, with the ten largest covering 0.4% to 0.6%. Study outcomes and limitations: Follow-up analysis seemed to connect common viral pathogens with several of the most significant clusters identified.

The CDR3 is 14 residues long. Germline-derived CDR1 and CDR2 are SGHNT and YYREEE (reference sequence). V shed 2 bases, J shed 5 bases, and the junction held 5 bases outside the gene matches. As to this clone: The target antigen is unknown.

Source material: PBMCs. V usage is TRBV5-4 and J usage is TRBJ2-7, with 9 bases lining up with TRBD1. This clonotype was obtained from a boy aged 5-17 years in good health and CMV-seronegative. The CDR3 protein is CASSFWTGEHEQYF. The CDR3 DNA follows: TGTGCCAGCAGCTTCTGGACAGGGGAACACGAGCAGTACTTC.